This is a list of T cell receptor beta chains from one sample in a study of blood T cell repertoires in COVID-19. Using immunoSEQ multiplex PCR, the repertoire was profiled, and TCRdb retains in-frame clones only, with some absent. The table records 200,000 to 250,000 clones, around 90% of them present only once. Material: PBMCs or T cells enriched from blood (not recorded which). The receptors were sampled from a man aged 18 to 30 with acute COVID-19. Each CDR3 is given with its conserved first and last residue. The D gene is left open where the match is weak. The size of a clone is reported for some rows only, either as once, few or many, or as a class for expanded clones.

.	TRBJ1-2	TRBV7-2	.	CASSLDSQIGYGYTF	TGTGCCAGCAGCTTGGACAGCCAAATTGGCTATGGCTACACCTTC
.	TRBJ1-1	TRBV27	.	CASSPEGATEAFF	TGTGCCAGCAGTCCCGAGGGCGCGACTGAAGCTTTCTTT
.	TRBJ1-5	TRBV4-1	once	CASSQDSLQNQPQHF	TGCGCCAGCAGCCAAGATAGTTTACAGAATCAGCCCCAGCATTTT
TRBD2	TRBJ2-1	TRBV18	.	CASSPPKAGGTDEQFF	TGTGCCAGCTCACCACCGAAGGCGGGAGGGACGGATGAGCAGTTCTTC
TRBD2	TRBJ2-7	TRBV11-3	.	CASTLAGEAYEQYF	TGTGCCAGCACCCTAGCGGGAGAGGCCTACGAGCAGTACTTC
TRBD1	TRBJ2-7	TRBV28	.	CASSPGQGLDEQYF	TGTGCCAGCAGTCCCGGACAGGGGCTCGACGAGCAGTACTTC
TRBD2	TRBJ2-7	TRBV7-2	.	CASSLKREVYEQYF	TGTGCCAGCAGCTTAAAGCGGGAGGTTTACGAGCAGTACTTC
TRBD1	TRBJ1-1	TRBV14	.	CASSQVGTENTEAFF	TGTGCCAGCAGCCAAGTTGGGACAGAGAACACTGAAGCTTTCTTT
TRBD2	TRBJ2-3	TRBV18	.	CASSSSGTSGGRHTQYF	TGTGCCAGCTCATCCTCCGGGACTAGCGGGGGGAGACATACGCAGTATTTT
TRBD1	TRBJ2-4	TRBV18	.	CASSPGTGKNIQYF	TGTGCCAGCTCACCTGGGACAGGAAAAAACATTCAGTACTTC
TRBD1	TRBJ1-1	TRBV11-2	.	CASSLTAGGYTEAFF	TGTGCCAGCAGCTTAACGGCAGGGGGGTACACTGAAGCTTTCTTT
.	TRBJ2-3	TRBV12-3/TRBV12-4	.	CASSFVTDTQYF	TGTGCCAGCAGTTTTGTAACAGATACGCAGTATTTT
.	TRBJ2-7	TRBV28	.	CASSSLSSPYEQYF	TGTGCCAGCAGTTCCCTGAGTAGCCCCTACGAGCAGTACTTC
TRBD1	TRBJ1-5	TRBV6-5	.	CASRQGTETNQPQHF	TGTGCCAGCAGGCAGGGGACAGAAACTAATCAGCCCCAGCATTTT
.	TRBJ1-1	TRBV6-5	.	CASSYSGPTDTEAFF	TGTGCCAGCAGTTACTCGGGCCCTACGGACACTGAAGCTTTCTTT
TRBD2	TRBJ2-1	TRBV11-2	.	CASSLAGGSNEQFF	TGTGCCAGCAGCTTGGCGGGAGGTTCCAATGAGCAGTTCTTC
.	TRBJ2-1	TRBV24-1	.	CATSDLTAGSSYNEQFF	TGTGCCACCAGTGATTTAACAGCCGGAAGCTCCTACAATGAGCAGTTCTTC
TRBD2	TRBJ2-1	TRBV30	few	CACSGSVHEQFF	TGTGCCTGTAGCGGGAGTGTCCATGAGCAGTTCTTC
TRBD1	TRBJ2-5	TRBV2	many	CASSETRDRAYF	TGTGCCAGCAGTGAAACGCGGGACAGGGCGTACTTC
.	TRBJ2-7	TRBV28	.	CASSLWTGSSGYEQYF	TGTGCCAGCAGTTTATGGACAGGCTCCTCGGGCTACGAGCAGTACTTC
.	TRBJ1-5	TRBV27	.	CASSQTRDSPYSNQPQHF	TGTGCCAGCAGTCAAACCCGGGACTCACCCTATAGCAATCAGCCCCAGCATTTT
.	TRBJ1-1	TRBV10-1	.	CAINPGNTEAFF	TGCGCCATTAATCCGGGAAACACTGAAGCTTTCTTT
TRBD1	TRBJ2-5	TRBV28	once	CASRRRDRGGETQYF	TGTGCCAGCAGAAGGAGAGACAGGGGGGGAGAGACCCAGTACTTC
TRBD1	TRBJ1-1	TRBV27	once	CASSPWTGNTEAFF	TGTGCCAGCAGTCCTTGGACAGGCAACACTGAAGCTTTCTTT
TRBD1	TRBJ1-5	TRBV30	.	CAWSRPTGSNQPQHF	TGTGCCTGGAGTCGACCGACAGGGAGTAATCAGCCCCAGCATTTT
TRBD2	TRBJ2-3	TRBV6-2/TRBV6-3	once	CASSYRGGLGTDTQYF	TGTGCCAGCAGTTACCGGGGAGGGCTGGGAACAGATACGCAGTATTTT
TRBD2	TRBJ2-1	TRBV3-1/TRBV3-2	once	CASSHNVAGGYEQFF	TGTGCCAGCAGCCATAACGTAGCGGGAGGATATGAGCAGTTCTTC
.	TRBJ1-2	TRBV9	once	CASSVAQGAYGYTF	TGTGCCAGCAGCGTAGCTCAGGGTGCCTATGGCTACACCTTC
TRBD2	TRBJ2-3	TRBV10-1	.	CASSDSSGSTDTQYF	TGCGCCAGCAGTGACAGTAGCGGGAGCACAGATACGCAGTATTTT
TRBD2	TRBJ2-1	TRBV27	many	CASSLYEGTSGLGEQFF	TGTGCCAGCAGTTTATACGAAGGGACTAGCGGGTTGGGTGAGCAGTTCTTC
.	TRBJ1-1	TRBV12-3/TRBV12-4	.	CALGDTINTEAFF	TGTGCCCTGGGGGACACCATAAACACTGAAGCTTTCTTT
.	TRBJ1-6	TRBV11-1	.	CASSLEQTYNSPLHF	TGTGCCAGCAGCTTAGAACAGACGTATAATTCACCCCTCCACTTT
TRBD2	TRBJ2-7	TRBV6-5	.	CASSRGRVLDEQYF	TGTGCCAGCAGCCGCGGGAGAGTTCTTGACGAGCAGTACTTC
TRBD1	TRBJ1-1	TRBV10-3	few	CAISFGQEGNTEAFF	TGTGCCATCAGCTTCGGACAGGAGGGGAACACTGAAGCTTTCTTT
TRBD2	TRBJ2-3	TRBV7-9	.	CASRPTSGTFTDTQYF	TGTGCCAGCAGACCGACTAGCGGGACTTTCACAGATACGCAGTATTTT
TRBD1	TRBJ1-3	TRBV19	.	CASSARTGSGNTIYF	TGTGCCAGTAGTGCCCGGACAGGCTCTGGAAACACCATATATTTT
.	TRBJ1-2	TRBV10-2	once	CASKREISWGLSYGYTF	TGCGCCAGCAAACGGGAAATCAGTTGGGGATTGAGCTATGGCTACACCTTC
.	TRBJ2-4	TRBV2	.	CASSGGPGGWNIQYF	TGTGCCAGCAGCGGGGGGCCGGGTGGATGGAACATTCAGTACTTC
TRBD2	TRBJ2-7	TRBV6-1	.	CASSEFSGSSYEQYF	TGTGCCAGCAGTGAATTCAGCGGGAGCAGCTACGAGCAGTACTTC
TRBD2	TRBJ2-1	TRBV19	.	CASSPTSGTYNEQFF	TGTGCCAGTAGTCCCACTAGCGGAACTTACAATGAGCAGTTCTTC
.	TRBJ2-7	TRBV6-5	.	CASGDQGSYEQYF	TGTGCCAGCGGGGATCAGGGAAGTTACGAGCAGTACTTC
TRBD2	TRBJ2-7	TRBV7-2	.	CASSFRLAGGGDEQYF	TGTGCCAGCAGCTTCCGACTAGCGGGAGGAGGCGACGAGCAGTACTTC
TRBD1	TRBJ2-2	TRBV9	once	CASSVKRDRVFAGELFF	TGTGCCAGCAGCGTAAAAAGGGACAGGGTATTTGCCGGGGAGCTGTTTTTT
TRBD1	TRBJ2-3	TRBV6-4	few	CASSDGQGADTQYF	TGTGCCAGCAGTGACGGACAGGGGGCAGATACGCAGTATTTT
.	TRBJ1-2	TRBV6-5	.	CASSYDSPLRNGYTF	TGTGCCAGCAGTTACGATAGTCCATTGAGGAACGGCTACACCTTC
TRBD1	TRBJ2-7	TRBV3-1/TRBV3-2	.	CASSQEVDRVNHEQYF	TGTGCCAGCAGCCAAGAGGTGGACAGGGTGAATCACGAGCAGTACTTC
.	TRBJ2-3	TRBV7-6	.	CASSSFTDTQYF	TGTGCCAGCAGCTCATTTACAGATACGCAGTATTTT
.	TRBJ1-1	TRBV6-5	.	CASGARNSEAFF	TGTGCCAGCGGGGCCAGGAATTCTGAAGCTTTCTTT
.	TRBJ2-7	TRBV11-2	.	CASTTPAEGHRYF	TGTGCCAGCACCACCCCCGCGGAGGGGCATCGATACTTC
TRBD1	TRBJ1-3	TRBV7-9	.	CASSVTRQGFGNTIYF	TGTGCCAGCAGCGTTACCCGACAGGGCTTTGGAAACACCATATATTTT
TRBD2	TRBJ2-7	TRBV6-2/TRBV6-3	.	CASSSTSADSYEQYF	TGTGCCAGCAGCTCTACTAGCGCAGACTCCTACGAGCAGTACTTC
TRBD2	TRBJ2-1	TRBV4-2	.	CASSESGSSSYNEQFF	TGTGCCAGCAGCGAAAGCGGGAGTAGCTCCTACAATGAGCAGTTCTTC
TRBD1	TRBJ1-1	TRBV6-4	.	CASSAGTEMNTEAFF	TGTGCCAGCAGCGCCGGGACAGAGATGAACACTGAAGCTTTCTTT
.	TRBJ1-5	TRBV28	.	CASSLQGQPQHF	TGTGCCAGCAGTCTCCAGGGTCAGCCCCAGCATTTT
.	TRBJ1-1	TRBV27	.	CASSFFRGTVNTEAFF	TGTGCCAGCAGTTTCTTCAGGGGAACGGTGAACACTGAAGCTTTCTTT